Presented here are 8 T cell receptor beta chains from one specimen sequenced in a study of PD-1 blockade in classical Hodgkin lymphoma. Each patient's relapse followed autologous stem cell transplantation, and brentuximab vedotin exposure varied. TCRdb's copy holds only in-frame clones and misses some; the assay was immunoSEQ multiplex PCR. The sample shows over 25,000 clones, about 76% of them seen only once. The starting material was peripheral blood mononuclear cells (PBMCs), obtained before the second cycle of nivolumab. Receptors were obtained from a human donor with classical Hodgkin lymphoma.

The gene calls are TRBV19 and TRBJ2-5; D is perhaps TRBD2 (7 bases). The CDR3 has 14 amino acids. Trimming pared 6 bases from V and 4 bases from J, leaving 15 bases between. Germline assignment: CDR1 LNHDA and CDR2 SQIVND (reference sequence). DNA for the CDR3: TGTGCCAGTAGCCCTTACGGGGGGCTAGAGACCCAGTACTTC. Translating it yields CASSPYGGLETQYF.

This clone occurred a few times. This chain joins TRBV28 and TRBJ1-2, with D perhaps TRBD1 (5 bases). Germline values: CDR1 MDHEN, CDR2 SYDVKM. Deletions cut 7 bases from V and 1 base from J, with 16 bases between. CDR3 size: 15 residues. The CDR3 loop reads CASTLGPGGNYGYTF. Written as DNA, the CDR3 is TGTGCCAGCACCCTAGGGCCTGGGGGTAACTATGGCTACACCTTC.

The chain couples TRBV9 to TRBJ2-2, with TRBD1 matching 9 bases. V trimming: 4 bases; J trimming: 6 bases; junction bases outside the gene matches: 19. CDR1 is SGDLS, CDR2 YYNGEE, per germline. CDR3 length equals 19 residues. The CDR3 loop reads CASSLNPAFGTGIAGELFF. The CDR3 coding sequence is TGTGCCAGCAGCCTAAATCCAGCGTTCGGGACAGGGATCGCCGGGGAGCTGTTTTTT. The whole variable domain, filled in from reference TRBV9 and TRBJ2-2, reads DSGVTQTPKHLITATGQRVTLRCSPRSGDLSVYWYQQSLDQGLQFLIQYYNGEERAKGNILERFSAQQFPDLHSELNLSSLELGDSALYFCASSLNPAFGTGIAGELFFGEGSRLTVL.

The CDR3 is CASSQEGQGTNEKLFF. CDR3 nucleotides: TGTGCCAGCAGCCAAGAGGGGCAGGGAACTAATGAAAAACTGTTTTTT. The rearrangement joins TRBV4-2 to TRBJ1-4, with a possible D match to TRBD1 (5 bases). Germline V lookup: CDR1 LGHNA, CDR2 YNFKEQ. This CDR3 region has 16 residues. V lost 0 bases and J 1 base, leaving 9 bases between the germline ends.

This chain joins TRBV30 and TRBJ2-5, with D hard to call. The J call may be incorrect, as the DNA end agrees better with TRBJ2-7. The germline V gene encodes CDR1 GTSNPN and CDR2 SVGIG (reference sequence). This CDR3 spans 13 amino acids. The CDR3 here is CAWSVRAFYEQYF. As DNA, the CDR3 is TGTGCCTGGAGTGTAAGGGCCTTCTACGAGCAGTACTTC.

The J gene is TRBJ1-1, the V gene TRBV6-5; 8 bases line up with TRBD1. In germline, CDR1 is MNHEY, CDR2 SVGAGI. J was trimmed by 4 bases and V by 6 bases; bases with no gene match: 4. The CDR3 totals 13 residues. For the CDR3, the DNA is TGTGCCAGCAGGGGACAGGCGGTCACTGAAGCTTTCTTT. Its translation is CASRGQAVTEAFF.

The chain couples TRBV7-2 to TRBJ1-1; D is ambiguous. Germline V lookup: CDR1 SGHTA, CDR2 FQGNSA. CDR3 length: 12 residues. V was pared by 4 bases and J by 6 bases, with 9 bases between. This chain's CDR3 is CASSSLPPEAFF. CDR3 bases: TGTGCCAGCAGCTCCCTGCCGCCTGAAGCTTTCTTT.

This chain joins TRBV5-4 and TRBJ1-1; no reliable D call. The V end was cut by 0 bases, the J end by 0 bases, with 0 bases between. The CDR3 contains 12 residues. Germline loops: CDR1 SGHNT, CDR2 YYREEE (reference sequence). DNA for the CDR3: TGTGCCAGCAGCTTGGTGAACACTGAAGCTTTCTTT. Its translation is CASSLVNTEAFF.